These 13 T cell receptor beta chains originate from one sample sequenced in a study of identical twins. TCRdb analysed the 5' RACE reads with MiXCR anew, one entry per CDR3 protein. Of 500,000 to 550,000 distinct CDR3 sequences listed, about 20% are singletons. The same sample was also studied in work on T cells expressing NK-cell markers.

The sequencing input was CD4+ T cells sorted from blood. The receptors were sampled from a woman aged 18-30 years in good health.

This clonotype was detected many times. This chain joins TRBV10-3 and TRBJ2-3; D might be TRBD2 (6 bases). V lost 8 bases to trimming and J lost 6 bases, with 18 bases between them. Germline V lookup: CDR1 ENHRY, CDR2 SYGVKD. This CDR3 is built from 14 residues. DNA for the CDR3: TGTGCCATCGGAGGGTACGGGAAAGTGGATACGCAGTATTTT. Translation gives CAIGGYGKVDTQYF.

At least ten counts were recorded for this clonotype. The rearrangement uses TRBV12-3 or TRBV12-4 and TRBJ2-5, with D perhaps TRBD1 (5 bases). V lost 3 bases and J 2 bases, leaving 10 bases between the germline ends. This CDR3 spans 14 amino acids. CDR3 residues: CASSFRGSQETQYF. The DNA for the CDR3 is TGTGCCAGCAGTTTTAGGGGCAGTCAAGAGACCCAGTACTTC.

This clonotype came up a few times. The J gene is TRBJ2-3, the V gene TRBV20-1, with TRBD1 matching 7 bases. The V gene's germline CDR1 is DFQATT and CDR2 SNEGSKA (reference sequence). V was pared by 0 bases and J by 1 base, with 1 base of the junction left unmatched. This CDR3 contains 14 residues. CDR3 region: CSARDGTGTDTQYF. The CDR3 region has the DNA TGCAGTGCTAGAGACGGGACAGGCACAGATACGCAGTATTTT.

This sequence joins TRBV20-1 and TRBJ1-1; 7 bases align to TRBD1. V shed 3 bases, J shed 5 bases, and the junction held 12 bases outside the gene matches. Per the germline V gene, CDR1 is DFQATT and CDR2 is SNEGSKA (reference sequence). CDR3 size: 15 residues. The CDR3 here is CSASPPRQGGTEAFF. CDR3 DNA: TGCAGTGCTAGTCCGCCTCGACAGGGTGGTACTGAAGCTTTCTTT.

This clonotype has just a few counts. The chain's CDR3 is CSASRAGGTDTQYF. In nucleotides, the CDR3 is TGCAGTGCTAGTCGCGCAGGGGGCACAGATACGCAGTATTTT. The J gene is TRBJ2-3, the V gene TRBV20-1; a weak D match, TRBD1 (6 bases). CDR1 and CDR2 (germline): DFQATT, SNEGSKA (reference sequence). The CDR3 covers 14 residues. V lost 3 bases and J 1 base, leaving 11 bases between the germline ends.

This sequence joins TRBV12-3 or TRBV12-4 and TRBJ2-3; D may be TRBD1 (5 bases). V shed 5 bases and J shed 0 bases, with 12 bases lying between them. The CDR3 covers 15 residues. In DNA form, the CDR3 reads TGTGCCAGCAGTCGCAACCAGGGCAGCACAGATACGCAGTATTTT. It translates to CASSRNQGSTDTQYF.

This clonotype was recorded a few times. V is TRBV7-2 and J is TRBJ2-1, with TRBD2 as a possible D gene (5 bases). Germline V gene data show CDR1 as SGHTA and CDR2 as FQGNSA. CDR3 size: 12 residues. V lost 4 bases and J 12 bases, leaving 13 bases between the germline ends. The CDR3 sequence is CASSYSGSVQFF. Here the CDR3 DNA reads TGTGCCAGCAGCTACTCCGGTAGCGTGCAGTTCTTC.

The CDR3 DNA reads as TGTGCCAGCAGACCCTTGGGGAGCGGGAGACCTGCAGATACGCAGTATTTT. Its protein product is CASRPLGSGRPADTQYF. V is TRBV6-1 and J is TRBJ2-3; 8 positions match TRBD2. Germline V lookup: CDR1 MNHNS, CDR2 SASEGT. Unmatched junction bases numbered 15, after V lost 6 bases and J lost 4 bases. The CDR3 is 17 amino acids.

The count of this clonotype is one. The chain joins TRBV12-5 to TRBJ2-3; TRBD1 might be the D (6 bases). Germline assignment: CDR1 LGHNT and CDR2 FRNRAP. Trimming stripped 7 bases from V and 2 bases from J, with 16 bases between. The CDR3 sequence is 15 residues long. CDR3 nucleotide sequence: TGTGCTAGTGCCATGGGACATCCGATCACAGATACGCAGTATTTT. This codes for CASAMGHPITDTQYF.

There are a few counts of this clonotype. This chain links TRBV7-2 with TRBJ1-1, with D hard to call. CDR3 length: 14 residues. The germline V gene encodes CDR1 SGHTA and CDR2 FQGNSA. V was trimmed by 1 base and J by 1 base, leaving 7 bases between them. CDR3 coding DNA: TGTGCCAGCAGCTTAGAACGGCAGAACACTGAAGCTTTCTTT. Translating gives CASSLERQNTEAFF.

The V call is TRBV6-2 or TRBV6-3, the J call TRBJ2-3; D tentatively reads TRBD1 or TRBD2 (5 bases each). CDR1 is MNHEY, CDR2 SVGEGT, per germline. The ends were cut back, 7 bases at V and 6 bases at J, with 20 bases in the middle. The length of the CDR3 is 15 residues. The CDR3 region has the DNA TGTGCCAGCATGCTGGGACCCCTCCTTGGGGATACGCAGTATTTT. Protein: CASMLGPLLGDTQYF.

This clonotype was recorded a few times. The chain carries TRBV9 and TRBJ1-2, with 10 bases identical to TRBD1. Per the germline V gene, CDR1 is SGDLS and CDR2 is YYNGEE. With V trimmed by 0 bases and J by 6 bases, 5 bases remained unmatched. The CDR3 has 15 amino acids. CDR3 sequence (DNA): TGTGCCAGCAGCGTAGGAGGGACAGGGGCCGATGGCTACACCTTC. This codes for CASSVGGTGADGYTF.

The chain employs TRBV20-1 and TRBJ2-2; 7 bases agree with TRBD1. This CDR3 region has 15 residues. Looked up from germline, CDR1 is DFQATT and CDR2 is SNEGSKA (reference sequence). The V segment lost 6 bases and the J segment 0 bases; nucleotides outside the gene matches: 7. This chain's CDR3 is CSAPDRAANTGELFF. CDR3 nucleotide sequence: TGCAGTGCCCCAGACAGGGCCGCGAACACCGGGGAGCTGTTTTTT.